The 5 T cell receptor beta chains in this list originate from one sample, sequenced in a study of blood T cell repertoires in COVID-19. Clones were read by immunoSEQ multiplex PCR, and TCRdb kept only the in-frame ones, dropping some. Of more than 95,000 clones in the sample, approximately 88% are singletons; the top ten hold roughly 8%. Sequenced input: peripheral blood. The origin of the receptors is a man aged 50 to 59 with acute or convalescent COVID-19.

The rearrangement joins TRBV19 to TRBJ1-1; TRBD1 might be the D (5 bases). Germline CDR1 LNHDA, CDR2 SQIVND (reference sequence). The CDR3 sequence is 14 residues long. Trimming shortened V by 1 base and J by 0 bases, and 6 bases separated the two germline ends. The CDR3 DNA reads TGTGCCAGTAGTATAGGGGGCTTGAACACTGAAGCTTTCTTT. Translating it yields CASSIGGLNTEAFF. Looking up the rest from reference TRBV19 and TRBJ1-1 gives the full variable domain: DGGITQSPKYLFRKEGQNVTLSCEQNLNHDAMYWYRQDPGQGLRLIYYSQIVNDFQKGDIAEGYSVSREKKESFPLTVTSAQKNPTAFYLCASSIGGLNTEAFFGQGTRLTVV.

The chain combines TRBV7-9 with TRBJ2-3; no definite D call. The V end was cut by 5 bases, the J end by 2 bases, with 8 bases between. The CDR3 contains 13 residues. Germline V CDR1 and CDR2: SEHNR, FQNEAQ (reference sequence). The CDR3 reads CASSPPLTDTQYF. CDR3 DNA sequence: TGTGCCAGCAGCCCACCACTCACAGATACGCAGTATTTT.

The genes are TRBV19 and TRBJ2-7; 9 nucleotides line up with TRBD1. Losses at the gene ends were 3 bases for V and 6 bases for J; bases not matched to a gene: 6. Per the germline V gene, CDR1 is LNHDA and CDR2 is SQIVND (reference sequence). This CDR3 comprises 14 residues. CDR3 in amino acids: CASSIPGQGTEQYF. The CDR3, as DNA: TGTGCCAGTAGTATTCCGGGACAGGGAACCGAGCAGTACTTC.

The chain is built from TRBV9 and TRBJ2-1, with 9 nucleotides matching TRBD2. Germline CDR1 and CDR2: SGDLS and YYNGEE. The CDR3 length is 15 residues. V was clipped by 3 bases and J by 5 bases; unmatched bases: 6. DNA for the CDR3: TGTGCCAGCAGCGCTAGCGGGACCCCCGACAATGAGCAGTTCTTC. Translated, it gives CASSASGTPDNEQFF.

In DNA form, the CDR3 reads TGTGCCAGCACCCTAATGACCGGGACTACCACAGATACGCAGTATTTT. This codes for CASTLMTGTTTDTQYF. The chain has TRBV27 and TRBJ2-3; 7 positions agree with TRBD2. Germline V gene sequence: CDR1 MNHEY, CDR2 SMNVEV (reference sequence). The CDR3 has 16 residues. Unmatched junction bases numbered 12, after V lost 7 bases and J lost 2 bases.